This T cell receptor (beta chain) was identified during a study of shared clonotypes between healthy human individuals. Study in general: Three plates each covered CD4 naive and memory; CD8 naive two, CD8 memory one.

V lost 3 bases to trimming and J lost 4 bases; unmatched junction nucleotides: 1. This CDR3 has 14 residues. Germline values: CDR1 ENHRY, CDR2 SYGVKD. Here immunoSEQ multiplex PCR was the method, and the copy in TCRdb shows in-frame clones only, minus some. The table includes 950,000 to 1,100,000 clones, roughly 75% detected once. This TCR was sampled from a man in his late teens or twenties in good health. The V and J genes are TRBV10-3 and TRBJ2-2, with 8 bases that match TRBD1. Source material: memory CD4+ T cells sorted from blood. Subset denoted: CD45RA-negative fraction. The CDR3 is CAISEQGGTGELFF. CDR3 coding DNA: TGTGCCATCAGTGAACAGGGGGGCACCGGGGAGCTGTTTTTT.